The rows below give T cell receptor beta chains drawn from one sample of a study of blood T cell repertoires in COVID-19. Clones were read by immunoSEQ multiplex PCR, and TCRdb kept only the in-frame ones, dropping some. The sample gives 140,000 to 150,000 clones, 75% to 90% of which show up once; approximately 3.6% is in the top ten. The sequenced sample consisted of peripheral blood. The origin of the receptors is a man in his 70s who had recovered from COVID-19. Each CDR3 is given without its conserved first and last residue.

j_call v_call cdr3_aa
TRBJ2-7 TRBV19 ASSIALTTTYEQY
TRBJ2-7 TRBV19 ASHCPRFTWPDEQY
TRBJ2-3 TRBV10-1 ATSPGTSADTQY
TRBJ2-1 TRBV2 ASSEVGQRGVREQF
TRBJ2-1 TRBV5-1 ASSPTSGRALGNEQF
TRBJ2-7 TRBV12-5 ASGLLKWTGDSYEQY
TRBJ2-3 TRBV24-1 ATSDSRGTDTQY
TRBJ2-4 TRBV19 ASSARDRGDYIQY
TRBJ2-1 TRBV6-5 ASKKSLAGTEQF
TRBJ2-7 TRBV9 ASSTQEGTGDEQY
TRBJ1-3 TRBV5-4 ASSLPLGAGTGNTIY
TRBJ2-5 TRBV14 ASSPRGLYQETQY
TRBJ2-3 TRBV9 ASSETSRRDTQY
TRBJ2-4 TRBV3-1/TRBV3-2 ASSLGLQNIQY
TRBJ2-1 TRBV12-5 ASAPGTSGSLNEQF
TRBJ1-5 TRBV30 AWSQINQPQH
TRBJ2-3 TRBV29-1 SSLAANTDTQY
TRBJ1-2 TRBV3-1/TRBV3-2 ASSQAGGYYGYT
TRBJ1-2 TRBV19 ASSIGGGGHGYT
TRBJ1-2 TRBV14 ASSQGLRDRGVGYT
TRBJ2-1 TRBV18 ASSAGGGSYNEQF
TRBJ2-1 TRBV5-1 ASSLAAGISYNEQF
TRBJ2-7 TRBV11-2 ASSLQGSEQY
TRBJ2-1 TRBV7-3 ASSSTSGSYNEQF
TRBJ2-7 TRBV18 ASSPGSGRIYEQY
TRBJ1-2 TRBV27 ASSFSGSSYGYT
TRBJ2-3 TRBV6-5 ASSYRQGTDTQY
TRBJ2-7 TRBV3-1/TRBV3-2 ASSPRAGGAIYEQY
TRBJ2-3 TRBV24-1 ATSDSRVYTDTQY
TRBJ2-1 TRBV3-1/TRBV3-2 ASSHTAASAYNEQF
TRBJ2-7 TRBV7-2 ASSLYFREQY
TRBJ2-1 TRBV5-1 ASSYWRLAENNEQF
TRBJ1-4 TRBV19 ASSILQGGSEKLF
TRBJ2-1 TRBV15 ATSRDSVLAGAGEQF
TRBJ2-7 TRBV7-2 ASSLRTSGSYEQY
TRBJ1-5 TRBV18 ASSRTGGDQPQH
TRBJ1-1 TRBV4-1 ASSQDRALSAEAF
TRBJ1-1 TRBV29-1 SARTGGGPEAF
TRBJ2-7 TRBV29-1 SVRTGEPYEQY
TRBJ2-7 TRBV6-5 ASSYRGLAGNEQY